The rows below give T cell receptor beta chains drawn from one sample of a study of T cell responses to AZD1222 COVID-19 vaccine. This table comes from immunoSEQ multiplex PCR, and its TCRdb copy is limited to in-frame clones, with some not included. Among around 140,000 clones listed, about nine tenths were seen once. Sequenced material: peripheral blood, taken 28 days after the second AZD1222 dose. These receptors all come from an adult who received the AZD1222 COVID-19 vaccine. Both conserved end residues are part of each CDR3. Each record gives: D gene, clone size, CDR3 length, V gene, J gene, CDR3 DNA, CDR3 protein. The D gene is left open where the match is weak. A row's size may be missing; if present it is once, few, many or a size class.

D gene: NA; clone size: NA; CDR3 length: 14; V gene: TRBV6-2/TRBV6-3; J gene: TRBJ1-2; CDR3 DNA: TGTGCCAGCAGTTACGGGGGAGGGAGCTATGGCTACACCTTC; CDR3 protein: CASSYGGGSYGYTF
D gene: TRBD1; clone size: NA; CDR3 length: 16; V gene: TRBV11-3; J gene: TRBJ2-1; CDR3 DNA: TGTGCCAGCATCCCTTACGAGGGACAGGGGACGAATGAGCAGTTCTTC; CDR3 protein: CASIPYEGQGTNEQFF
D gene: NA; clone size: NA; CDR3 length: 16; V gene: TRBV19; J gene: TRBJ2-2; CDR3 DNA: TGTGCCAGTAGTATTGGGGGGCCTGGGGGCACCGGGGAGCTGTTTTTT; CDR3 protein: CASSIGGPGGTGELFF
D gene: TRBD1; clone size: NA; CDR3 length: 15; V gene: TRBV6-5; J gene: TRBJ1-2; CDR3 DNA: TGTGCCAGCAGTTACTCGAGGGGACAGGGATTAGGCTACACCTTC; CDR3 protein: CASSYSRGQGLGYTF
D gene: NA; clone size: NA; CDR3 length: 13; V gene: TRBV11-3; J gene: TRBJ1-2; CDR3 DNA: TGTGCCAGCAGCCGGGACTCTACCTGGGGCTACACCTTC; CDR3 protein: CASSRDSTWGYTF
D gene: NA; clone size: NA; CDR3 length: 13; V gene: TRBV7-9; J gene: TRBJ1-2; CDR3 DNA: TGTGCCAGCAGCTCGCAGGGAGAGGAAGGCTACACCTTC; CDR3 protein: CASSSQGEEGYTF
D gene: NA; clone size: NA; CDR3 length: 13; V gene: TRBV5-6; J gene: TRBJ1-1; CDR3 DNA: TGTGCCAGCAGCCTTACACCTAACACTGAAGCTTTCTTT; CDR3 protein: CASSLTPNTEAFF
D gene: NA; clone size: NA; CDR3 length: 15; V gene: TRBV10-3; J gene: TRBJ1-1; CDR3 DNA: TGTGCCATCAGTGAGAGTGTGTATATGAACACTGAAGCTTTCTTT; CDR3 protein: CAISESVYMNTEAFF
D gene: NA; clone size: NA; CDR3 length: 13; V gene: TRBV28; J gene: TRBJ1-2; CDR3 DNA: TGTGCCAGCAGTCCCAGCGCGGGGGTTGGCTACACCTTC; CDR3 protein: CASSPSAGVGYTF
D gene: TRBD1; clone size: NA; CDR3 length: 15; V gene: TRBV5-1; J gene: TRBJ1-4; CDR3 DNA: TGCGCCAGCACCAGGGGGGGGACCGCCGGGGAAAAACTGTTTTTT; CDR3 protein: CASTRGGTAGEKLFF
D gene: NA; clone size: NA; CDR3 length: 17; V gene: TRBV7-7; J gene: TRBJ1-1; CDR3 DNA: TGTGCTAGCAGCCCAACGGGGGTCCCCCAAGTGAACACTGAAGCTTTCTTT; CDR3 protein: CASSPTGVPQVNTEAFF
D gene: TRBD1; clone size: NA; CDR3 length: 15; V gene: TRBV3-1/TRBV3-2; J gene: TRBJ1-4; CDR3 DNA: TGTGCCAGCAGCCCACCGGGACAGGGGGGGGAAAAACTGTTTTTT; CDR3 protein: CASSPPGQGGEKLFF
D gene: NA; clone size: NA; CDR3 length: 13; V gene: TRBV7-9; J gene: TRBJ1-1; CDR3 DNA: TGTGCCAGCAGCCGGGCGGGGGACACTGAAGCTTTCTTT; CDR3 protein: CASSRAGDTEAFF
D gene: NA; clone size: NA; CDR3 length: 14; V gene: TRBV6-5; J gene: TRBJ1-1; CDR3 DNA: TGTGCCAGCAGTTATAGGCTTATGAACACTGAAGCTTTCTTT; CDR3 protein: CASSYRLMNTEAFF
D gene: TRBD1; clone size: once; CDR3 length: 13; V gene: TRBV2; J gene: TRBJ1-2; CDR3 DNA: TGTGCCAGCAGGGCCGGGACAGTAGAAGGCTACACCTTC; CDR3 protein: CASRAGTVEGYTF
D gene: NA; clone size: NA; CDR3 length: 13; V gene: TRBV30; J gene: TRBJ1-1; CDR3 DNA: TGTGCCTGGAGTGTACAAGGGGCCGGTGAAGCTTTCTTT; CDR3 protein: CAWSVQGAGEAFF
D gene: TRBD1; clone size: NA; CDR3 length: 14; V gene: TRBV19; J gene: TRBJ1-5; CDR3 DNA: TGTGCCAGTAGTATAGGACAGGGAGATCAGCCCCAGCATTTT; CDR3 protein: CASSIGQGDQPQHF
D gene: TRBD1; clone size: NA; CDR3 length: 15; V gene: TRBV18; J gene: TRBJ1-4; CDR3 DNA: TGTGCCAGCTCACCGAGGACAGGGCCTAATGAAAAACTGTTTTTT; CDR3 protein: CASSPRTGPNEKLFF
D gene: NA; clone size: few; CDR3 length: 13; V gene: TRBV18; J gene: TRBJ1-1; CDR3 DNA: TGTGCCACCCGGGGGGGAATCGACACTGAAGCTTTCTTT; CDR3 protein: CATRGGIDTEAFF
D gene: TRBD1; clone size: NA; CDR3 length: 15; V gene: TRBV7-2; J gene: TRBJ1-2; CDR3 DNA: TGTGCCAGCAGCTTAGGTGGCAGGGGGCCCGTTGGCTACACCTTC; CDR3 protein: CASSLGGRGPVGYTF
D gene: NA; clone size: NA; CDR3 length: 13; V gene: TRBV3-1/TRBV3-2; J gene: TRBJ2-7; CDR3 DNA: TGTGCCAGCAGCCAAGGGCGCAGTTACGAGCAGTACTTC; CDR3 protein: CASSQGRSYEQYF
D gene: TRBD1; clone size: NA; CDR3 length: 15; V gene: TRBV5-4; J gene: TRBJ1-2; CDR3 DNA: TGTGCCAGCAGCTTGTTCGGACAGGGGGCGCGTGGCTACACCTTC; CDR3 protein: CASSLFGQGARGYTF
D gene: TRBD1; clone size: NA; CDR3 length: 17; V gene: TRBV5-1; J gene: TRBJ1-4; CDR3 DNA: TGCGCCAGCAGCTGGACAGTCCAGGGGGCAACTAATGAAAAACTGTTTTTT; CDR3 protein: CASSWTVQGATNEKLFF
D gene: NA; clone size: NA; CDR3 length: 16; V gene: TRBV27; J gene: TRBJ2-1; CDR3 DNA: TGTGCCAGCAGCCCACTCCCCACTAGTTTATACAATGAGCAGTTCTTC; CDR3 protein: CASSPLPTSLYNEQFF
D gene: NA; clone size: NA; CDR3 length: 15; V gene: TRBV11-2; J gene: TRBJ1-2; CDR3 DNA: TGTGCCAGCAGCTTCGGGGGTTTTAGGAACTATGGCTACACCTTC; CDR3 protein: CASSFGGFRNYGYTF
D gene: TRBD2; clone size: NA; CDR3 length: 20; V gene: TRBV10-3; J gene: TRBJ2-5; CDR3 DNA: TGTGCCATCAGTGAGTCGGTAAGGGTCGGGACTAGCGGGACCCAAGAGACCCAGTACTTC; CDR3 protein: CAISESVRVGTSGTQETQYF
D gene: TRBD1; clone size: once; CDR3 length: 14; V gene: TRBV27; J gene: TRBJ1-2; CDR3 DNA: TGTGCCAGCAGTTTATCCCGACAGGGTTCCGGCTACACCTTC; CDR3 protein: CASSLSRQGSGYTF
D gene: NA; clone size: NA; CDR3 length: 19; V gene: TRBV7-9; J gene: TRBJ2-3; CDR3 DNA: TGTGCCAGCAGCTTCTTCCGGATTTTGGGGCTGGGGGCTAGAGATACGCAGTATTTT; CDR3 protein: CASSFFRILGLGARDTQYF
D gene: TRBD2; clone size: few; CDR3 length: 14; V gene: TRBV30; J gene: TRBJ2-3; CDR3 DNA: TGTGCCTCCTCGCAAACCCGGCGGGGGGATACGCAGTATTTT; CDR3 protein: CASSQTRRGDTQYF
D gene: NA; clone size: NA; CDR3 length: 13; V gene: TRBV24-1; J gene: TRBJ1-1; CDR3 DNA: TGTGCCACCAGCACGGAGGGAAACACTGAAGCTTTCTTT; CDR3 protein: CATSTEGNTEAFF
D gene: NA; clone size: NA; CDR3 length: 15; V gene: TRBV6-5; J gene: TRBJ1-1; CDR3 DNA: TGTGCCAGCAGTTACGCCTCGGGGGGCAGGACTGAAGCTTTCTTT; CDR3 protein: CASSYASGGRTEAFF
D gene: TRBD1; clone size: NA; CDR3 length: 15; V gene: TRBV6-1; J gene: TRBJ1-2; CDR3 DNA: TGTGCCAGCAGTGAAGCGGGACAGGGAAGGGTCGGCTACACCTTC; CDR3 protein: CASSEAGQGRVGYTF
D gene: NA; clone size: NA; CDR3 length: 13; V gene: TRBV10-3; J gene: TRBJ2-2; CDR3 DNA: TGTGCCATCAAGGGGTCGAACACCGGGGAGCTGTTTTTT; CDR3 protein: CAIKGSNTGELFF
D gene: NA; clone size: NA; CDR3 length: 14; V gene: TRBV9; J gene: TRBJ1-5; CDR3 DNA: TGTGCCAGCAGCGTAGGGGGCGGGGTACAGCCCCAGCATTTT; CDR3 protein: CASSVGGGVQPQHF
D gene: NA; clone size: NA; CDR3 length: 14; V gene: TRBV11-2; J gene: TRBJ2-3; CDR3 DNA: TGTGCCACCTCTCGGACGTCGCGTACAGATACGCAGTATTTT; CDR3 protein: CATSRTSRTDTQYF
D gene: NA; clone size: NA; CDR3 length: 14; V gene: TRBV4-3; J gene: TRBJ2-3; CDR3 DNA: TGCGCCAGCAGCCAAGGGGGGGCACAAGATACGCAGTATTTT; CDR3 protein: CASSQGGAQDTQYF
D gene: NA; clone size: few; CDR3 length: 15; V gene: TRBV29-1; J gene: TRBJ1-2; CDR3 DNA: TGCAGCGTCATACACCGGGACACCAATAACTATGGCTACACCTTC; CDR3 protein: CSVIHRDTNNYGYTF
D gene: NA; clone size: NA; CDR3 length: 17; V gene: TRBV19; J gene: TRBJ2-3; CDR3 DNA: TGTGCCAGTAGTCTAGATAATAGGGTGGTTGGCACAGATACGCAGTATTTT; CDR3 protein: CASSLDNRVVGTDTQYF
D gene: NA; clone size: NA; CDR3 length: 16; V gene: TRBV18; J gene: TRBJ2-3; CDR3 DNA: TGTGCCAGCTCACCTACGACGGGTCCACGCACAGATACGCAGTATTTT; CDR3 protein: CASSPTTGPRTDTQYF
D gene: NA; clone size: NA; CDR3 length: 13; V gene: TRBV6-2/TRBV6-3; J gene: TRBJ2-2; CDR3 DNA: TGTGCCAGCAGTTACACCAACACCGGGGAGCTGTTTTTT; CDR3 protein: CASSYTNTGELFF
D gene: NA; clone size: NA; CDR3 length: 15; V gene: TRBV9; J gene: TRBJ2-1; CDR3 DNA: TGTGCCAGCAGCGTAGGTCTAGCTCCGGATGATGAGCAGTTCTTC; CDR3 protein: CASSVGLAPDDEQFF
D gene: TRBD2; clone size: once; CDR3 length: 18; V gene: TRBV7-9; J gene: TRBJ2-4; CDR3 DNA: TGTGCCAGCAGCTCCGAGTGGACTAGCGGGAGTCATGGAAACATTCAGTACTTC; CDR3 protein: CASSSEWTSGSHGNIQYF
D gene: NA; clone size: NA; CDR3 length: 14; V gene: TRBV29-1; J gene: TRBJ1-2; CDR3 DNA: TGCAGCGTTGCTCCCCCAGGGTGGAGCTATGGCTACACCTTC; CDR3 protein: CSVAPPGWSYGYTF
D gene: TRBD2; clone size: NA; CDR3 length: 15; V gene: TRBV27; J gene: TRBJ2-5; CDR3 DNA: TGTGCCAGCAGTGCCGCCTCGGGAGGGGCTGAGACCCAGTACTTC; CDR3 protein: CASSAASGGAETQYF
D gene: NA; clone size: NA; CDR3 length: 14; V gene: TRBV5-8; J gene: TRBJ2-1; CDR3 DNA: TGTGCCAGCAGCCCGAGGGCGGGCTACAATGAGCAGTTCTTC; CDR3 protein: CASSPRAGYNEQFF
D gene: NA; clone size: NA; CDR3 length: 14; V gene: TRBV9; J gene: TRBJ1-4; CDR3 DNA: TGTGCCAGCGCTCTACTTGCAACTAATGAAAAACTGTTTTTT; CDR3 protein: CASALLATNEKLFF